A selection of T cell receptor beta chains follows, all from one sample in a study of T-cell reconstitution after alpha-beta-depleted transplantation in children. TCRdb used MiXCR to reprocess the PCR reads, holding one entry per CDR3 protein. The table has almost 500,000 distinct CDR3 sequences, approximately 12% seen once. Sequences were derived from PBMCs from the stem cell graft donor, sampled from the stem cell graft. All receptors derive from a human donor who donated a stem cell graft to a child with combined immunodeficiency. Both conserved end residues are part of each CDR3. D genes are given only for firm matches. A row's size may be missing; if present it is once, few, many or a size class.

j_call: TRBJ1-4; d_call: NA; clone_size: NA; v_call: TRBV15; cdr3_length: 14; cdr3_nt: TGTGCCACCAGAGCAGCTGGGGGGAATGAAAAACTGTTTTTT; cdr3_aa: CATRAAGGNEKLFF
j_call: TRBJ1-4; d_call: NA; clone_size: many; v_call: TRBV15; cdr3_length: 16; cdr3_nt: TGTGCCACCAGCAGAGATCCCGGGACGGGTAATGAAAAACTGTTTTTT; cdr3_aa: CATSRDPGTGNEKLFF
j_call: TRBJ1-3; d_call: NA; clone_size: NA; v_call: TRBV6-1; cdr3_length: 14; cdr3_nt: TGTGCCAGCAGTGAAGCGGAAGACGGAAACACCATATATTTT; cdr3_aa: CASSEAEDGNTIYF
j_call: TRBJ2-1; d_call: TRBD2; clone_size: NA; v_call: TRBV4-3; cdr3_length: 18; cdr3_nt: TGCGCCAGCAGCCAGGATAGGGCTACCGGACTAGCGGGAACTGAGCAGTTCTTC; cdr3_aa: CASSQDRATGLAGTEQFF
j_call: TRBJ1-1; d_call: NA; clone_size: many; v_call: TRBV30; cdr3_length: 13; cdr3_nt: TGTGCCTGGAGTGAGGCGCGGGGCTCTGAAGCTTTCTTT; cdr3_aa: CAWSEARGSEAFF
j_call: TRBJ2-3; d_call: NA; clone_size: many; v_call: TRBV20-1; cdr3_length: 15; cdr3_nt: TGCAGTGCCCGCTCCTCGGACCCTGGGGGGAATACGCAGTATTTT; cdr3_aa: CSARSSDPGGNTQYF
j_call: TRBJ2-7; d_call: NA; clone_size: NA; v_call: TRBV6-5; cdr3_length: 11; cdr3_nt: TGTGCCAGCAGTTACCGCCAAGAGCAGTACTTC; cdr3_aa: CASSYRQEQYF
j_call: TRBJ2-2; d_call: NA; clone_size: few; v_call: TRBV7-2; cdr3_length: 15; cdr3_nt: TGTGCCAGCAGCTGGCGGGACACCAACACCGGGGAGCTGTTTTTT; cdr3_aa: CASSWRDTNTGELFF
j_call: TRBJ2-2; d_call: NA; clone_size: NA; v_call: TRBV7-3; cdr3_length: 17; cdr3_nt: TGTGCCAGCAGCTTCGCCGGGACAGCGGGAGTCCCCGGGGAGCTGTTTTTT; cdr3_aa: CASSFAGTAGVPGELFF
j_call: TRBJ2-7; d_call: TRBD1; clone_size: NA; v_call: TRBV27; cdr3_length: 15; cdr3_nt: TGTGCCAGCAGTGCCCCCCGGGACAGGGGTGTCGAGCAGTACTTC; cdr3_aa: CASSAPRDRGVEQYF
j_call: TRBJ2-1; d_call: TRBD2; clone_size: NA; v_call: TRBV13; cdr3_length: 18; cdr3_nt: TGTGCCAGCACCGAGGGGCTAGCGGGGGGTCCTATCTACAATGAGCAGTTCTTC; cdr3_aa: CASTEGLAGGPIYNEQFF
j_call: TRBJ1-3; d_call: NA; clone_size: many; v_call: TRBV12-3/TRBV12-4; cdr3_length: 14; cdr3_nt: TGTGCCAGCAGTTTAAGGGTTAGAGGAAACACCATATATTTT; cdr3_aa: CASSLRVRGNTIYF
j_call: TRBJ2-3; d_call: TRBD2; clone_size: many; v_call: TRBV20-1; cdr3_length: 14; cdr3_nt: TGCAGTGCCGAGGGTAGCGGGAGCACAGATACGCAGTATTTT; cdr3_aa: CSAEGSGSTDTQYF
j_call: TRBJ1-2; d_call: TRBD1; clone_size: NA; v_call: TRBV6-1; cdr3_length: 15; cdr3_nt: TGTGCCAGCACCAGGGGGGGGGAGGGGAACTATGGCTACACCTTC; cdr3_aa: CASTRGGEGNYGYTF
j_call: TRBJ2-7; d_call: TRBD2; clone_size: many; v_call: TRBV20-1; cdr3_length: 17; cdr3_nt: TGCAGTGCGGAGGACAGGGAATGGACTAGCGGGAACTACGAGCAGTACTTC; cdr3_aa: CSAEDREWTSGNYEQYF
j_call: TRBJ2-1; d_call: NA; clone_size: NA; v_call: TRBV4-2; cdr3_length: 16; cdr3_nt: TGTGCCAGCAGCCAGGCCTCCTCCGGGCCATACAATGAGCAGTTCTTC; cdr3_aa: CASSQASSGPYNEQFF
j_call: TRBJ2-1; d_call: TRBD2; clone_size: few; v_call: TRBV19; cdr3_length: 16; cdr3_nt: TGTGCCAGTAGTCCCCTTGTACTAGCGGGATTATCTGAGCAGTTCTTC; cdr3_aa: CASSPLVLAGLSEQFF
j_call: TRBJ2-7; d_call: NA; clone_size: NA; v_call: TRBV4-1; cdr3_length: 14; cdr3_nt: TGCGCCAGCAGCCAAAACAGGGACGACGACGAGCAGTACTTC; cdr3_aa: CASSQNRDDDEQYF
j_call: TRBJ2-2; d_call: NA; clone_size: many; v_call: TRBV5-1; cdr3_length: 15; cdr3_nt: TGCGCCAGCAGCTTGGTGCCAGCCTTCACCGGGGAGCTGTTTTTT; cdr3_aa: CASSLVPAFTGELFF
j_call: TRBJ2-3; d_call: TRBD2; clone_size: many; v_call: TRBV7-2; cdr3_length: 14; cdr3_nt: TGTGCCAGCAGCAAGGGACTAGCGACAGATACGCAGTATTTT; cdr3_aa: CASSKGLATDTQYF
j_call: TRBJ2-1; d_call: TRBD2; clone_size: once; v_call: TRBV12-3/TRBV12-4; cdr3_length: 14; cdr3_nt: TGTGCCAGCGGCCCTAGCGGGGGGAGGAATGAGCAGTTCTTC; cdr3_aa: CASGPSGGRNEQFF
j_call: TRBJ1-1; d_call: NA; clone_size: few; v_call: TRBV5-1; cdr3_length: 16; cdr3_nt: TGCGCCAGCAGCTTGCTCACTGGGAGCGTTGGCACTGAAGCTTTCTTT; cdr3_aa: CASSLLTGSVGTEAFF
j_call: TRBJ2-3; d_call: NA; clone_size: few; v_call: TRBV10-3; cdr3_length: 14; cdr3_nt: TGTGCCATCACCGACAGACCCCGCACAGATACGCAGTATTTT; cdr3_aa: CAITDRPRTDTQYF
j_call: TRBJ2-7; d_call: NA; clone_size: many; v_call: TRBV27; cdr3_length: 13; cdr3_nt: TGTGCCAGCAGTTTAAGTCGGACCTACGAGCAGTACTTC; cdr3_aa: CASSLSRTYEQYF
j_call: TRBJ1-5; d_call: NA; clone_size: few; v_call: TRBV5-1; cdr3_length: 13; cdr3_nt: TGCGCCAGCAGCTTGGCCGGGAGGTCGCCCCAGCATTTT; cdr3_aa: CASSLAGRSPQHF
j_call: TRBJ2-2; d_call: NA; clone_size: many; v_call: TRBV7-9; cdr3_length: 12; cdr3_nt: TGTGCCAGCAATGGAGCCACCGGGGAGCTGTTTTTT; cdr3_aa: CASNGATGELFF
j_call: TRBJ1-1; d_call: TRBD1; clone_size: once; v_call: TRBV27; cdr3_length: 13; cdr3_nt: TGTGCCAGCAGTCTTCGGACAGGACGCGAAGCTTTCTTT; cdr3_aa: CASSLRTGREAFF
j_call: TRBJ2-2; d_call: NA; clone_size: many; v_call: TRBV29-1; cdr3_length: 14; cdr3_nt: TGCAGCGTTGAGACGGGATTGGGTACCGGGGAGCTGTTTTTT; cdr3_aa: CSVETGLGTGELFF
j_call: TRBJ2-7; d_call: NA; clone_size: many; v_call: TRBV7-2; cdr3_length: 14; cdr3_nt: TGTGCCAGCAGCTTAATAGGCCTTCTCTACGAGCAGTACTTC; cdr3_aa: CASSLIGLLYEQYF
j_call: TRBJ2-3; d_call: NA; clone_size: NA; v_call: TRBV30; cdr3_length: 13; cdr3_nt: TGTGCCTGGAGTGCCCGGGTATCGGATACGCAGTATTTT; cdr3_aa: CAWSARVSDTQYF
j_call: TRBJ2-7; d_call: NA; clone_size: many; v_call: TRBV27; cdr3_length: 14; cdr3_nt: TGTGCCAGCAGTTCTAGGGCCATCTCCTACGAGCAGTACTTC; cdr3_aa: CASSSRAISYEQYF
j_call: TRBJ2-1; d_call: NA; clone_size: NA; v_call: TRBV6-5; cdr3_length: 14; cdr3_nt: TGTCCCAGCAGTTACATGGCGGGTTACAATGAGCAGTTCTTC; cdr3_aa: CPSSYMAGYNEQFF
j_call: TRBJ2-3; d_call: TRBD1; clone_size: many; v_call: TRBV24-1; cdr3_length: 16; cdr3_nt: TGTGCCACCAGTGATTATCCGGGACAGGGAGGTGATACGCAGTATTTT; cdr3_aa: CATSDYPGQGGDTQYF
j_call: TRBJ1-1; d_call: NA; clone_size: NA; v_call: TRBV7-9; cdr3_length: 13; cdr3_nt: TGTGCCAGCAGCTCACAGCTAAACACTGAAGCTTTCTTT; cdr3_aa: CASSSQLNTEAFF
j_call: TRBJ2-1; d_call: NA; clone_size: NA; v_call: TRBV6-2/TRBV6-3; cdr3_length: 14; cdr3_nt: TGTGCCAGCAGTTACTCCCGGGCCTCCAATGAGCAGTTCTTC; cdr3_aa: CASSYSRASNEQFF
j_call: TRBJ1-5; d_call: NA; clone_size: many; v_call: TRBV12-3/TRBV12-4; cdr3_length: 17; cdr3_nt: TGTGCCAGCAGTTTAGAGGTTGGAGGTGCGGGGAATCAGCCCCAGCATTTT; cdr3_aa: CASSLEVGGAGNQPQHF
j_call: TRBJ2-7; d_call: NA; clone_size: NA; v_call: TRBV29-1; cdr3_length: 14; cdr3_nt: TGCAGCGTTGAAGGGCCCGGGGGATACTACGAGCAGTACTTC; cdr3_aa: CSVEGPGGYYEQYF
j_call: TRBJ2-5; d_call: NA; clone_size: many; v_call: TRBV7-2; cdr3_length: 13; cdr3_nt: TGTGCCAGCAGCTCAACTCCTCAAGAGACCCAGTACTTC; cdr3_aa: CASSSTPQETQYF
j_call: TRBJ2-7; d_call: TRBD2; clone_size: NA; v_call: TRBV25-1; cdr3_length: 14; cdr3_nt: TGTGCCAGCAGCCCGCGGGAGGGACCCTACGAGCAGTACTTC; cdr3_aa: CASSPREGPYEQYF
j_call: TRBJ1-2; d_call: NA; clone_size: few; v_call: TRBV3-1; cdr3_length: 13; cdr3_nt: TGTGCCAGCAGCCAACAGGGAGGCGGGGGCTACACCTTC; cdr3_aa: CASSQQGGGGYTF
j_call: TRBJ2-7; d_call: NA; clone_size: few; v_call: TRBV30; cdr3_length: 15; cdr3_nt: TGTGCCTGGAGGACGGGACAAGGCCTCTCCTACGAGCAGTACTTC; cdr3_aa: CAWRTGQGLSYEQYF
j_call: TRBJ2-6; d_call: NA; clone_size: NA; v_call: TRBV6-2/TRBV6-3; cdr3_length: 22; cdr3_nt: TGTGCCAGCAGTTATTTGAGTTGGAGACAGGCTCTTGCTGAATCTGGGGCCAACGTCCTGACTTTC; cdr3_aa: CASSYLSWRQALAESGANVLTF
j_call: TRBJ2-1; d_call: TRBD1; clone_size: NA; v_call: TRBV5-1; cdr3_length: 14; cdr3_nt: TGCGCCAGCAGCCCCCGGGACAGCAACAATGAGCAGTTCTTC; cdr3_aa: CASSPRDSNNEQFF
j_call: TRBJ2-1; d_call: NA; clone_size: many; v_call: TRBV29-1; cdr3_length: 15; cdr3_nt: TGCAGCGTTGGCAGGACTAACTCACCTTACAATGAGCAGTTCTTC; cdr3_aa: CSVGRTNSPYNEQFF
j_call: TRBJ2-2; d_call: TRBD1; clone_size: many; v_call: TRBV7-7; cdr3_length: 13; cdr3_nt: TGTGCCTGCTGGGACAGGGCCACCGGGGAGCTGTTTTTT; cdr3_aa: CACWDRATGELFF
j_call: TRBJ2-5; d_call: NA; clone_size: many; v_call: TRBV7-9; cdr3_length: 11; cdr3_nt: TGTGCCAGCAGCTTAGGGTGGGACCCGAACTTC; cdr3_aa: CASSLGWDPNF
j_call: TRBJ2-1; d_call: NA; clone_size: few; v_call: TRBV9; cdr3_length: 13; cdr3_nt: TGTGCCAGCAGCGCCGGGAACCCGAATGAGCAGTTCTTC; cdr3_aa: CASSAGNPNEQFF
j_call: TRBJ2-5; d_call: NA; clone_size: many; v_call: TRBV7-3; cdr3_length: 13; cdr3_nt: TGTGCCAGCAGCTTTACTAGACAAGAGACCCAGTACTTC; cdr3_aa: CASSFTRQETQYF
j_call: TRBJ2-7; d_call: NA; clone_size: NA; v_call: TRBV20-1; cdr3_length: 14; cdr3_nt: TGCAGTGCAAACCCCGCGACAGTTGCCCACGAGCAGTACTTC; cdr3_aa: CSANPATVAHEQYF
j_call: TRBJ2-7; d_call: TRBD1; clone_size: many; v_call: TRBV12-3/TRBV12-4; cdr3_length: 15; cdr3_nt: TGTGCCAGCAGTCTAGGGGGACAGGGGGCACGGGAGCAGTACTTC; cdr3_aa: CASSLGGQGAREQYF
j_call: TRBJ2-2; d_call: TRBD2; clone_size: many; v_call: TRBV12-3/TRBV12-4; cdr3_length: 17; cdr3_nt: TGTGCCAGCAGTCCACCCGGACTAGCAGTAAACACCGGGGAGCTGTTTTTT; cdr3_aa: CASSPPGLAVNTGELFF
j_call: TRBJ2-1; d_call: NA; clone_size: many; v_call: TRBV27; cdr3_length: 17; cdr3_nt: TGTGCCAGCAGTCCTCCCCGGGAAAGGGTCCCCTACAATGAGCAGTTCTTC; cdr3_aa: CASSPPRERVPYNEQFF
j_call: TRBJ2-1; d_call: TRBD2; clone_size: few; v_call: TRBV24-1; cdr3_length: 15; cdr3_nt: TGTGCCACCCGGAGCGGGAGCTCCTTCCGTGGGGAGCAGTTCTTC; cdr3_aa: CATRSGSSFRGEQFF